This T cell receptor (beta chain) is drawn from a study of diagnostic markers for celiac disease (TCRdb year 2020). For this clonotype: What antigen it recognizes has not been identified.

Sequencing took place on an Illumina MiSeq. TCRdb reprocessed the reads, so every CDR3 protein sequence counts as one entry and DNA is not shown. The sample table includes 5,000 or so distinct CDR3 sequences. The top ten clones comprise 5.9% of the sample. The CDR3 covers 15 residues, taking in both the cysteine and the phenylalanine. No DNA accompanies this entry. CDR1 and CDR2, looked up from the germline V gene (reference sequence), are SGHNT and YYREEE. This clonotype was sampled from a human donor. This table probably holds off-target reads from a library built for another chain. The sequenced material came from either unsorted cells or a sorted T cell fraction (not recorded which). This sequence uses TRBV5-4 and TRBJ2-1; the TCRdb D gene call, TRBD2, has no DNA to confirm it. The encoded CDR3 is CASSLPSGGYNEQFF.